This TCR beta chain derives from a study of neoadjuvant nivolumab and ipilimumab in lung cancer (dated by TCRdb to 2020 to 2021). Background on the whole study: Nivolumab was administered intravenously at 3 mg/kg on days 1, 15 and 29, and in the combination arm ipilimumab 1 mg/kg was added on day 1 only. The major pathologic response (MPR) rate in the intention-to-treat population in each study arm was designated as the primary trial endpoint. Matched pretherapy and resected tumor pairs were analyzed for seven patients: four treated with nivolumab and three with nivolumab plus ipilimumab. The trial treated fewer than 45 patients with operable NSCLC: around 23 were randomized to nivolumab monotherapy and 21 to nivolumab plus ipilimumab. The study compared TCR repertoires in pretherapy (baseline) peripheral blood with TCR repertoires in tumors resected at surgery after neoadjuvant immune checkpoint blockade. On the study overall, not on this receptor specifically: A positive correlation was observed between pretherapy blood TCR richness and richness in tumors resected after neoadjuvant therapy (Spearman R ~ 0.82). No significant correlation was found between TCR clonality and pathologic tumor regression, and only one major-pathologic-response sample was available for the clonality analysis. From pretherapy to surgery, tumor T-cell richness and clonality went up in three of three dual-therapy tumors, versus only two of four nivolumab-treated tumors. Compared with tumor-adjacent uninvolved lung, resected tumors had greater TCR richness and clonality, and increases showed up in more of the dual-therapy-treated tumors. A small number of samples underwent TCR sequencing.

Via the germline V gene, CDR1 is MNHEY and CDR2 SVGAGI. The CDR3 runs 14 residues from the cysteine to the phenylalanine. The retained sequence is limited to the CDR3, 42 bases, with the frame set at the first base. V lost 2 bases and J lost 9 bases, and the count of bases not matched to a germline gene is 6. Turning to this clone: Its antigen is unknown. No much larger clone exists at a distance of one base, and base qualities are not known.

Interpreted using the paper, the time point label stands for: at surgical resection after neoadjuvant nivolumab +/- ipilimumab. Samples came from the phase 2 randomized NEOSTAR trial, which tested neoadjuvant nivolumab or nivolumab plus ipilimumab followed by surgery in operable NSCLC. Library prep was done by the immunoSEQ multiplex PCR assay. The original methods were these. Repertoires were summarized by richness and clonality, and significantly expanded and contracted clones were identified between pre- and post-therapy samples. TCRdb re-hosts the immuneACCESS table, in-frame sequences only. Its copies lack some clones; in the studies checked, an unresolved V gene accounts for under half of them, and the cause for the rest is not known. The V and J calls and clone size are taken from that table; D and trimming were inferred from the DNA. This sample lists about 26,000 clones; 82% were detected once. The ten largest clonotypes hold roughly 8.9% of the sample.

The V gene is TRBV6-5 and the J gene is TRBJ1-5; 8 bases in between match TRBD1. The material was tumor tissue, obtained after neoadjuvant nivolumab, alone or with ipilimumab, at or shortly before surgery. This receptor was obtained from an adult with non-small cell lung cancer. The nucleotides are TGTGCCAGCAGTTACGGGACAGGCGGGTGGCCCCAGCATTTT. Its product reads: CASSYGTGGWPQHF.